The subject of this entry is one TCR beta chain. TCRdb's copy holds only in-frame clones and misses some; the assay was immunoSEQ multiplex PCR. The sample lists fewer than 650,000 clones; approximately 80% were seen once. Trimming took 0 bases from V and 1 from J, leaving 9 bases between them. The CDR3 is 15 amino acids. Germline V gives CDR1 MNHEY, CDR2 SVGAGI. Only Caucasian adults living in Nashville, Tennessee served as donors. The data are from a study of shared clonotypes between healthy human individuals. The gene calls are TRBV6-5 and TRBJ1-1; no definite D call. Source material: PBMCs. The TCR sequence derives from a woman aged 35 to 49 in good health. Some clones in this sample may be carry-over from other donors' samples. In nucleotides, the CDR3 is TGTGCCAGCAGTTACTCGAAGGGTGGGAACACTGAAGCTTTCTTT. Protein: CASSYSKGGNTEAFF.